This TCR beta chain originates from a study of identical twins. Per germline, CDR1 KGHDR and CDR2 SFDVKD. The CDR3 has 13 amino acids. Between the trimmed V and J ends, which lost 4 bases and 5 bases, there was a span of 8 bases. This clonotype was found a few times. The antigen is unknown. Study-wide findings and caveats: Cord blood beta clonotypes that were abundant carried fewer insertions, and memory repertoires showed no such trend. An excess of low generation probability was shown by twin-shared out-of-frame alpha sequences. Zero-insertion findings could be partly confounded by invariant cells (MAIT and iNKT cells).

After template switching added a universal primer site, the resulting cDNA carried unique molecular identifiers. TCRdb independently ran MiXCR on the 5' RACE reads; one entry per CDR3 protein. The top ten hold around 6.9% of the sample, which has hundreds of thousands of distinct CDR3 sequences, 9% to 15% seen once. These data were also reused for a study on yellow fever vaccine responses in identical twins.

Sequencing input: CD8+ T cells sorted from blood. This TCR came from a woman under 30 in good health. The J gene is TRBJ2-1, the V gene TRBV24-1; D ambiguous. This CDR3 is CATSDGRHNEQFF. CDR3 bases: TGTGCCACCAGTGACGGCCGGCACAATGAGCAGTTCTTC.